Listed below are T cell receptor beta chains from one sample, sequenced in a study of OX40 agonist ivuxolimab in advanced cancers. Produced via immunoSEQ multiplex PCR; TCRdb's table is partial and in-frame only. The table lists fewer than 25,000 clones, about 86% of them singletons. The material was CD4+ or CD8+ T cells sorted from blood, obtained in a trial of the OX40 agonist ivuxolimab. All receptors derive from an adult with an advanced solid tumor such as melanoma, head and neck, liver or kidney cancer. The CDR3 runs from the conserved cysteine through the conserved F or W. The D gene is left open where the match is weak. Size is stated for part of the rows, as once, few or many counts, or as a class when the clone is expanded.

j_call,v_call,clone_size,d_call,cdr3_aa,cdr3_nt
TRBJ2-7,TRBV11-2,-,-,CASSLMGEVYF,TGTGCCAGCAGCTTAATGGGGGAGGTGTACTTC
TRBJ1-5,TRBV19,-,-,CASTPGGNQPQHF,TGTGCCAGTACCCCGGGAGGCAATCAGCCCCAGCATTTT
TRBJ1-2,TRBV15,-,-,CATSTQGPYGYTF,TGTGCCACCAGCACCCAGGGGCCATATGGCTACACCTTC
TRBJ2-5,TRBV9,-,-,CASSTRDVQETQYF,TGTGCCAGCAGCACCCGGGACGTCCAAGAGACCCAGTACTTC
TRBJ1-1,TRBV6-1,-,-,CASKAGNTEAFF,TGTGCCAGCAAGGCAGGGAACACTGAAGCTTTCTTT
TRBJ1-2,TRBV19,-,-,CASSIDKGFYLHGYTF,TGTGCCAGTAGTATAGATAAGGGGTTCTATCTTCATGGCTACACCTTC
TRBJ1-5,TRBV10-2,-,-,CASSGAGGNQPQHF,TGCGCCAGCTCAGGGGCCGGAGGCAATCAGCCCCAGCATTTT
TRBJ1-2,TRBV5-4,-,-,CASSWGLEEGAAYGYTF,TGTGCCAGCAGCTGGGGCCTCGAAGAGGGCGCAGCCTATGGCTACACCTTC
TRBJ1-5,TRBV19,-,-,CASTLGTFNQPQHF,TGTGCCAGTACCCTCGGGACTTTTAATCAGCCCCAGCATTTT
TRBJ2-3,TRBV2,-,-,CASSEWGDTQYF,TGTGCCAGCAGTGAGTGGGGTGATACGCAGTATTTT
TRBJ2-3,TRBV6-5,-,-,CASSYLLGAADTQYF,TGTGCCAGCAGTTACCTCCTGGGGGCCGCAGATACGCAGTATTTT
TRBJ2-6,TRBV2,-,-,CASSFEANVLTF,TGTGCCAGCAGTTTTGAGGCCAACGTCCTGACTTTC
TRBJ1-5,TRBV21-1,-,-,CASNKEDSPYSNQPQHF,TGTGCCAGCAACAAAGAGGACAGTCCTTATAGCAATCAGCCCCAGCATTTT
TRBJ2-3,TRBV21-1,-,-,CASSTRDRDADTQYF,TGTGCCAGCAGCACCAGGGACAGGGACGCAGATACGCAGTATTTT
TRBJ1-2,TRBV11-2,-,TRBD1,CASSIRDRGENYGYTF,TGTGCCAGCAGCATAAGAGACAGGGGAGAGAACTATGGCTACACCTTC
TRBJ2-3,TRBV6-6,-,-,CASSYWLEGTDTQYF,TGTGCCAGCAGTTACTGGCTAGAGGGCACAGATACGCAGTATTTT
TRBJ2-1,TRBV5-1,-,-,CASSRDFSSYNEQFF,TGCGCCAGCAGTAGGGACTTCAGCTCCTACAATGAGCAGTTCTTC
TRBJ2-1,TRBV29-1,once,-,CSVPRGRDGYNEQFF,TGCAGCGTTCCAAGGGGGCGGGACGGCTACAATGAGCAGTTCTTC
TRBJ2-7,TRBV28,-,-,CASSSPSQVAYEQYF,TGTGCCAGCAGTTCGCCTTCACAGGTAGCCTACGAGCAGTACTTC
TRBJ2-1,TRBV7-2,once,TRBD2,CASSRLANEQFF,TGTGCCAGCAGCCGACTAGCGAATGAGCAGTTCTTC
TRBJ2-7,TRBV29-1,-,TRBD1,CSVWQGALDEQYF,TGCAGCGTTTGGCAGGGGGCTCTCGACGAGCAGTACTTC
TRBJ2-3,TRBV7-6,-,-,CASSADGETDTQYF,TGTGCCAGCAGCGCCGACGGCGAAACAGATACGCAGTATTTT
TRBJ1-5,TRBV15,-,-,CATSRVNQPQHF,TGTGCCACCAGCAGGGTTAATCAGCCCCAGCATTTT
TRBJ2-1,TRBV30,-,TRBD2,CAWASGLADYNEQFF,TGTGCCTGGGCTTCGGGACTAGCGGATTACAATGAGCAGTTCTTC
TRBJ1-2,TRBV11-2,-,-,CASSLGWQGYYGYTF,TGTGCCAGCAGCTTAGGGTGGCAGGGATACTATGGCTACACCTTC
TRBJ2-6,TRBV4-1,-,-,CASSQQGPGANVLTF,TGCGCCAGCAGCCAACAAGGGCCTGGGGCCAACGTCCTGACTTTC
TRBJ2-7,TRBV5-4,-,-,CASSYGGGGYEQYF,TGTGCCAGCAGTTACGGAGGGGGGGGCTACGAGCAGTACTTC
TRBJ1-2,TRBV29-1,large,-,CSVDSGRGLANYGYTF,TGCAGCGTTGACTCGGGACGGGGATTAGCTAACTATGGCTACACCTTC
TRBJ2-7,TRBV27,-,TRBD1,CASSLGTGASSEQYF,TGTGCCAGCAGTCTAGGGACAGGGGCCTCGTCCGAGCAGTACTTC
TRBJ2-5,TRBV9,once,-,CASSVGFGAGTQETQYF,TGTGCCAGCAGCGTAGGATTTGGGGCAGGAACACAAGAGACCCAGTACTTC
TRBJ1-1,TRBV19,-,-,CASTTRGAQVEAFF,TGTGCCAGTACCACGCGGGGGGCACAAGTTGAAGCTTTCTTT
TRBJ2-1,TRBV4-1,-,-,CASSQDSWGYNEQFF,TGCGCCAGCAGCCAAGACTCTTGGGGATACAATGAGCAGTTCTTC
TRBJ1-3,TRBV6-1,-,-,CASSETGILSASGNTIYF,TGTGCCAGCAGTGAAACCGGGATCCTTTCAGCCTCTGGAAACACCATATATTTT
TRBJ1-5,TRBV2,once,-,CASSYRGSNQPQHF,TGTGCCAGCAGTTACCGGGGGAGCAATCAGCCCCAGCATTTT
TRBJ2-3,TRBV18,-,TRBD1,CASSLLGQGSADTQYF,TGTGCCAGCTCACTGCTTGGACAGGGGTCGGCAGATACGCAGTATTTT
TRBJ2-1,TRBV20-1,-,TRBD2,CSARAGVEQFF,TGCAGTGCCAGAGCGGGAGTGGAGCAGTTCTTC
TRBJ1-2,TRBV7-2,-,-,CASSRLGPRGYTF,TGTGCCAGCAGCCGCCTAGGACCCCGGGGCTACACCTTC
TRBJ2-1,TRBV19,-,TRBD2,CASSMSGTVNEQFF,TGTGCCAGTAGTATGAGCGGGACGGTTAATGAGCAGTTCTTC
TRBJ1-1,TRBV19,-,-,CASSPMGGTEAFF,TGTGCCAGTAGTCCGATGGGGGGCACTGAAGCTTTCTTT
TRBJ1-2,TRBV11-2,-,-,CASSPHGGARGYGYTF,TGTGCCAGCAGCCCGCACGGGGGGGCGCGGGGCTATGGCTACACCTTC
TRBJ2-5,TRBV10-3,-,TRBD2,CAISESEGAGAMEETQYF,TGTGCCATCAGTGAGTCGGAAGGAGCGGGAGCCATGGAAGAGACCCAGTACTTC
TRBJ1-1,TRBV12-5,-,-,CASGTNGNTEAFF,TGTGCTAGCGGGACAAATGGAAACACTGAAGCTTTCTTT
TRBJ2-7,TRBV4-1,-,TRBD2,CASSQELAGGPRDYEQYF,TGCGCCAGCAGCCAAGAGCTAGCGGGAGGGCCGAGAGATTACGAGCAGTACTTC
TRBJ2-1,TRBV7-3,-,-,CASSLTVAAEDEQFF,TGTGCCAGCAGCTTAACCGTGGCAGCGGAGGATGAGCAGTTCTTC
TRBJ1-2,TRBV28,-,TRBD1,CASSPPLQGADNYGYTF,TGTGCCAGCAGTCCACCCCTACAGGGGGCGGATAACTATGGCTACACCTTC
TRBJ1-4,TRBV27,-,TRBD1,CARRTGAGEKLFF,TGTGCCAGGAGGACAGGGGCTGGTGAAAAACTGTTTTTT
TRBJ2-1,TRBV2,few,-,CASSVDGGGYNEQFF,TGTGCCAGCAGTGTGGACGGGGGAGGCTACAATGAGCAGTTCTTC
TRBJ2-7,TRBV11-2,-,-,CASSLDRGPYEQYF,TGTGCCAGCAGCTTAGACAGGGGACCCTACGAGCAGTACTTC
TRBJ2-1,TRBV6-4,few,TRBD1,CASSVGTGGLNEQFF,TGTGCCAGCAGTGTGGGGACAGGGGGCCTCAATGAGCAGTTCTTC
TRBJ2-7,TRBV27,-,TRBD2,CASSLWSGVSSYEQYF,TGTGCCAGCAGTTTATGGAGCGGGGTGAGCTCCTACGAGCAGTACTTC
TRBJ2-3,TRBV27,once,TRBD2,CASSPWTSGTDTQYF,TGTGCCAGCAGTCCGTGGACTAGCGGTACAGATACGCAGTATTTT
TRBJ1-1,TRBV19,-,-,CASSISGDTEAFF,TGTGCCAGTAGTATTAGTGGGGACACTGAAGCTTTCTTT
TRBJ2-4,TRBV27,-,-,CASSLSATAKNIQYF,TGTGCCAGCAGTTTATCGGCCACGGCCAAAAACATTCAGTACTTC
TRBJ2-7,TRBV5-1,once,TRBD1,CASSLAGTGYEQYF,TGCGCCAGCAGCTTGGCCGGGACAGGCTACGAGCAGTACTTC
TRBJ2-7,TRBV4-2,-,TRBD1,CASSQEGTGYEQYF,TGTGCCAGCAGCCAAGAGGGGACAGGGTACGAGCAGTACTTC
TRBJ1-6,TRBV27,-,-,CASSLSPDNSPLHF,TGTGCCAGCAGTTTAAGTCCAGATAATTCACCCCTCCACTTT
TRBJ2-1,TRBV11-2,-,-,CASSDNEQFF,TGTGCCAGCAGCGACAATGAGCAGTTCTTC